This TCR beta chain was observed in a study of OX40 agonist ivuxolimab in advanced cancers. Study information: Patients received ivuxolimab, an agonistic anti-OX40 (CD134) antibody.

Germline lookup yields CDR1 SNHLY and CDR2 FYNNEI. CDR3 size: 15 residues. The V end was cut by 6 bases, the J end by 0 bases, with 9 bases between. Generated by immunoSEQ multiplex PCR, the TCRdb table keeps only in-frame clones and is missing some. Among roughly 79,000 clones, roughly 81% were seen once, and the ten largest hold about a sixth. Findings of the study overall: Among T cells, CD8+ cells averaged more expanded clones than CD4+ cells.

In regard to this clone: The antigen remains undetermined.

This sequence was found in an adult with an advanced solid tumor such as melanoma, head and neck, liver or kidney cancer. The sequencing used CD4+ or CD8+ T cells sorted from blood, collected in a trial of the OX40 agonist ivuxolimab. The chain recombines TRBV2 with TRBJ1-6; D unresolved. For the CDR3, the DNA is TGTGCCAGCAGGGCCCTGAGCTCCTATAATTCACCCCTCCACTTT. It codes for CASRALSSYNSPLHF. Full variable domain (missing parts from reference TRBV2 and TRBJ1-6): EPEVTQTPSHQVTQMGQEVILRCVPISNHLYFYWYRQILGQKVEFLVSFYNNEISEKSEIFDDQFSVERPDGSNFTLKIRSTKLEDSAMYFCASRALSSYNSPLHFGNGTRLTVT.